This T cell receptor (beta chain) appears in the sequencing data of a study of shared clonotypes between healthy human individuals. The overall study: Per-donor plates numbered three CD4 naive, three CD4 memory, two CD8 naive and one CD8 memory. Study results and caveats: About 4.5% of naive CD4 clonotypes were common to a few donors.

Over several immunoSEQ plates, each subset's genomic DNA was distributed in even portions. TCRdb's copy holds only in-frame clones and misses some; the assay was immunoSEQ multiplex PCR. The sample has some 300,000 clones, less than 75% seen once; the top ten hold roughly 10%. Caucasian adults residing in Nashville, Tennessee made up all the donors. For this clone: Its target is not known.

Source material: memory CD4+ T cells sorted from blood. Specified subset: CD45RA-negative fraction. The sequence derives from a man aged 25-40 years in good health.

This chain's CDR3 is CASSSGLAGGVGRSGELFF. The DNA for the CDR3 is TGTGCCAGCAGCTCGGGACTAGCGGGAGGGGTCGGCCGGTCCGGGGAGCTGTTTTTT. This chain links TRBV7-8 with TRBJ2-2, with 16 bases identical to TRBD2. The CDR3 contains 19 residues. Per germline, CDR1 SGHVS and CDR2 FQNEAQ. V trimming: 4 bases; J trimming: 6 bases; junction bases outside the gene matches: 11.